Listed below are T cell receptor beta chains from one sample, sequenced in a study of a mutant IDH1 vaccine in newly diagnosed glioma. These receptors are not linked to any known antigen. Produced via immunoSEQ multiplex PCR; TCRdb's table is partial and in-frame only. The top ten clones hold 2.4% of a sample with under 55,000 clones, over 75% of them seen once. Sequences were derived from PBMCs, sampled from a glioma patient whose treatment included an IDH1 peptide vaccine. The receptors stem from a man aged 50 or older with glioma. CDR3s include the opening cysteine and the closing phenylalanine or tryptophan. D genes are given only for firm matches. Only some rows state a clone size, as once, few, many or a class for expanded clones.

d_call	clone_size	v_call	j_call	cdr3_nt	cdr3_aa
.	.	TRBV9	TRBJ1-2	TGTGCCAGCAGCGTAGGTCCGGGGGGCGGCTATGGCTACACCTTC	CASSVGPGGGYGYTF
.	.	TRBV5-5	TRBJ1-2	TGTGCCAGCAGCGTAGACGGAGCTAACTATGGCTACACCTTC	CASSVDGANYGYTF
TRBD2	.	TRBV10-3	TRBJ2-3	TGTGCCATCAGTGGGACTAGCGGGGGGGCAAATACGCAGTATTTT	CAISGTSGGANTQYF
.	.	TRBV9	TRBJ2-1	TGTGCCAGCAGCGTATCCAGGAGCTCCTACAATGAGCAGTTCTTC	CASSVSRSSYNEQFF
.	.	TRBV28	TRBJ1-5	TGTGCCAGCAGTTTAGGTAGATCCCAGCCCCAGCATTTT	CASSLGRSQPQHF
TRBD1	once	TRBV19	TRBJ1-2	TGTGCCAGTAGTCAACAGGGGTTTGGCTACACCTTC	CASSQQGFGYTF
TRBD1	.	TRBV5-1	TRBJ1-5	TGCGCCAGCAGCCGGACAGGGGGCAATCAGCCCCAGCATTTT	CASSRTGGNQPQHF
.	once	TRBV7-2	TRBJ2-2	TGTGCCAGCAGCTTAAGGGTGCCGGGACTCGACGCCGGGGAGCTGTTTTTT	CASSLRVPGLDAGELFF
TRBD1	.	TRBV5-1	TRBJ2-2	TGCGCCAGCAGCTCGGACAGGGGTATCGGGGAGCTGTTTTTT	CASSSDRGIGELFF
TRBD1	.	TRBV18	TRBJ1-4	TGTGCCAGCTCAACCCACTCAGGGGGAGGCGAAAAACTGTTTTTT	CASSTHSGGGEKLFF
TRBD2	.	TRBV7-9	TRBJ2-7	TGTGCCAGCAGCTCCACGGGACTAGCGGGGGGGAGGGTACGGAACGAGCAGTACTTC	CASSSTGLAGGRVRNEQYF
.	.	TRBV7-9	TRBJ2-2	TGTGCCAGCAGCCCCACCCACACCGGGGAGCTGTTTTTT	CASSPTHTGELFF
.	.	TRBV11-2	TRBJ2-7	TGTGCCAGCAGCTTAGGGGGGCGGGGGCTCTACGAGCAGTACTTC	CASSLGGRGLYEQYF
.	.	TRBV2	TRBJ2-2	TGTGCCAGCAGTTACAGTTCGAACACCGGGGAGCTGTTTTTT	CASSYSSNTGELFF
TRBD1	.	TRBV25-1	TRBJ1-2	TGTGCCAGCAGTGCACAGGGGGACTATGGCTACACCTTC	CASSAQGDYGYTF
.	.	TRBV13	TRBJ2-4	TGTGCCAGCAGCTCCATATCCCTTACAGGAGCCAAAAACATTCAGTACTTC	CASSSISLTGAKNIQYF
TRBD2	.	TRBV28	TRBJ2-7	TGTGCCAGCAGTTCCCACCCCAGCGGGAAGACCAGCGAGCAGTACTTC	CASSSHPSGKTSEQYF
.	.	TRBV30	TRBJ1-2	TGTGCCTGGGAGGGGGTCTATGGCTACACCTTC	CAWEGVYGYTF
.	.	TRBV2	TRBJ2-1	TGTGCCAGCAGCCAAGATTACAATGAGCAGTTCTTC	CASSQDYNEQFF
.	.	TRBV27	TRBJ2-6	TGTGCCAGCAGTTGGGCAGCGAGCTCTGGGGCCAACGTCCTGACTTTC	CASSWAASSGANVLTF
.	.	TRBV7-9	TRBJ2-5	TGTGCCAGCAGCTCCCTAAACTACAGGATCCAAGAGACCCAGTACTTC	CASSSLNYRIQETQYF
.	.	TRBV6-1	TRBJ2-7	TGTGCCAGCAGTGAAGAGCGACAGTACTCCTACGAGCAGTACTTC	CASSEERQYSYEQYF
.	.	TRBV27	TRBJ2-7	TGTGCCAGCAGTTCATGGAGGGCCGGGGCCGAGCAGTACTTC	CASSSWRAGAEQYF
.	.	TRBV9	TRBJ1-2	TGTGCCAGCAGCGGGGACCTGGGAGGCTATGGCTACACCTTC	CASSGDLGGYGYTF
TRBD1	.	TRBV27	TRBJ1-2	TGTGCCAGCAGTTTATCGGGGGACAGTTGGGGCTATGGCTACACCTTC	CASSLSGDSWGYGYTF
TRBD2	.	TRBV5-1	TRBJ2-5	TGCGCCAGCAGCTCGCTAGCGGGAAGCGATGAGACCCAGTACTTC	CASSSLAGSDETQYF
.	.	TRBV4-3	TRBJ1-2	TGCGCCAGCAGCCAAGATGTACCGGAAATCTATGGCTACACCTTC	CASSQDVPEIYGYTF
TRBD2	.	TRBV27	TRBJ2-3	TGTGCCAGCAGTCTAGCGGGGGGGCTGGTAGATACGCAGTATTTT	CASSLAGGLVDTQYF
.	.	TRBV6-5	TRBJ2-3	TGTGCCAGCAGCAACTGGGGGGATACGCAGTATTTT	CASSNWGDTQYF
TRBD1	.	TRBV6-5	TRBJ2-7	TGTGCCAGCACCCCTCCAGGACAGGGGGCCTACGAGCAGTACTTC	CASTPPGQGAYEQYF
.	.	TRBV7-9	TRBJ2-4	TGTGCCACCTCCCGGGATCCGGAGGGGGTTCAGTACTTC	CATSRDPEGVQYF
.	.	TRBV9	TRBJ1-3	TGTGCCAGCAGCGTAGCCCAGGGCTCATCAGGAAGCTCTGGAAACACCATATATTTT	CASSVAQGSSGSSGNTIYF
TRBD1	.	TRBV29-1	TRBJ2-7	TGCAGCGTTGACGTGCAGGGGGCTGTAGGGGAGCAGTACTTC	CSVDVQGAVGEQYF
.	.	TRBV27	TRBJ1-1	TGTGCCAGCAGTTCCCCGTTGTCGGGAACTGAAGCTTTCTTT	CASSSPLSGTEAFF
TRBD2	.	TRBV4-1	TRBJ2-3	TGCGCCAGCAGCCAAGAGGGGGTAATACGGGGGGGAACAGATACGCAGTATTTT	CASSQEGVIRGGTDTQYF